This T cell receptor beta chain was obtained from a study of human T cells and chemical hapten exposure. Study-wide background: Patches that contained 0.01% DPC were applied to the upper back and read at 6 days.

The J segment lost 7 bases and the V segment lost 5 bases, leaving 8 bases of the junction unmatched. The CDR3 covers 14 residues. Germline-derived CDR1 and CDR2 are SGHTA and FQGNSA. Regarding the study as a whole: Controls had significantly fewer large CDR3 similarity clusters than were formed by expanded TCRs.

For the library, individual cDNA molecules each received unique molecular identifiers. Under the authors' procedure: Individual samples carried between about 23,224 and 750,000 TCRs, with 80,000 to 100,000 as the median. Each CDR3 protein is one row after TCRdb ran MiXCR on the RACE reads. Clone size and V and J calls follow TCRdb, not the original study. The sample gives more than 150,000 distinct CDR3 sequences, around 25% of which show up once; about 2.3% is in the top ten. This sample's time point: patch test 3, about 24 weeks after DPC sensitization. Treatment denoted: therapeutic diphenylcyclopropenone sensitization with weekly scalp DPC. This clonotype was observed a handful of times. Its specificity is unknown.

The rearrangement joins TRBV7-2 to TRBJ2-1; 7 positions agree with TRBD2. The TCR was taken from a middle-aged woman with alopecia areata. Some clones in this sample may be carry-over from other donors' samples. The sequences come from whole blood, collected in connection with sensitization to the hapten diphenylcyclopropenone (DPC). The chain's CDR3 is CASSNRDYLNEQFF. In DNA form, the CDR3 reads TGTGCCAGCAGCAACCGGGACTATCTTAATGAGCAGTTCTTC. The whole variable domain, filled in from reference TRBV7-2 and TRBJ2-1, reads GAGVSQSPSNKVTEKGKDVELRCDPISGHTALYWYRQSLGQGLEFLIYFQGNSAPDKSGLPSDRFSAERTGGSVSTLTIQRTQQEDSAVYLCASSNRDYLNEQFFGPGTRLTVL.